This is a list of T cell receptor beta chains from one sample in a study of T cell repertoires in Merkel cell carcinoma. Generated by immunoSEQ multiplex PCR, the TCRdb table keeps only in-frame clones and is missing some. The table shows about 14,000 clones, with around 74% occurring only once. Specimen: tumor tissue. The receptors shown here come from an adult with Merkel cell carcinoma. CDR3s include the opening cysteine and the closing phenylalanine or tryptophan. Each record gives: V gene, CDR3 protein.

v_gene: TRBV6-5; CDR3aa: CASSYSPRQGRAEAFF
v_gene: TRBV5-5; CDR3aa: CASSGTENQPQHF
v_gene: TRBV6-5; CDR3aa: CASSPTSTQETQYF
v_gene: TRBV7-2; CDR3aa: CASSLGMRGSYNEQFF
v_gene: TRBV12-3/TRBV12-4; CDR3aa: CASSVHREAFF
v_gene: TRBV9; CDR3aa: CASSVVTGEAFF
v_gene: TRBV29-1; CDR3aa: CSVEDRTSGSTDTQYF
v_gene: TRBV4-1; CDR3aa: CASSRYYRLEGPAYNEQFF
v_gene: TRBV29-1; CDR3aa: CSAGTSGSTDTQYF
v_gene: TRBV7-2; CDR3aa: CASSLVGQEIYEQYF
v_gene: TRBV4-2; CDR3aa: CASSQGPAYEQYF
v_gene: TRBV7-2; CDR3aa: CASSKGLADQETQYF
v_gene: TRBV7-2; CDR3aa: CASGRQVRNTEAFF
v_gene: TRBV28; CDR3aa: CASTYSNQPQHF
v_gene: TRBV19; CDR3aa: CASSIGDRVRVNQPQHF
v_gene: TRBV5-1; CDR3aa: CASSLQAPNTEAFF
v_gene: TRBV5-1; CDR3aa: CASSSGGQGKYEQYF
v_gene: TRBV15; CDR3aa: CATSRDLAGQDQHF
v_gene: TRBV9; CDR3aa: CASSPRPTSGGNEQFF
v_gene: TRBV4-1; CDR3aa: CASSRGSGARGYTF
v_gene: TRBV11-1; CDR3aa: CASSGGPYEQYF
v_gene: TRBV29-1; CDR3aa: CSVETTGGAYGYTF
v_gene: TRBV28; CDR3aa: CASNPGDRTSNYGYTF
v_gene: TRBV7-8; CDR3aa: CASSLDWQGREQYF
v_gene: TRBV5-6; CDR3aa: CASSDSSRGNTQYF
v_gene: TRBV4-2; CDR3aa: CASSQDRGTGENQPQHF
v_gene: TRBV10-3; CDR3aa: CAISTPGLAGGRVRNEQFF
v_gene: TRBV6-5; CDR3aa: CAITGQGATFF